Detailed here is one T cell receptor beta chain. Its specificity is unknown. The CDR3 extends over 15 amino acids. The V segment lost 2 bases and the J segment 2 bases; nucleotides outside the gene matches: 1. CDR1 LNHNV and CDR2 YYDKDF come from the germline V gene (reference sequence). The data originate from a study of cytomegalovirus exposure and HLA in healthy donors. Study-wide background: It was reported in a later analysis that the 120 validation repertoires used the same platform as the 500 to 700 first-cohort repertoires.

The study drew the donors from its approximately 120-subject validation cohort, separate from the roughly 700-subject first cohort. Assay used: immunoSEQ multiplex PCR; TCRdb lists only in-frame clones, some missing. The sample lists 90,000 to 140,000 clones, roughly 86% seen once, with 4% to 4.5% in the top ten. Study results and caveats: The classifier was said to identify cytomegalovirus status with high specificity and sensitivity. The authors enumerated around 150 TCR beta chains as linked to cytomegalovirus.

J is TRBJ2-1 and V is TRBV15, with 9 nucleotides matching TRBD1. This clonotype was sampled from a woman aged 18-29 years in good health and CMV-seropositive. Material for sequencing was PBMCs. The CDR3 sequence: CATSRRTGAYNEQFF. CDR3 nucleotide sequence: TGTGCCACCAGCAGAAGGACAGGGGCCTACAATGAGCAGTTCTTC.